A selection of T cell receptor beta chains follows, all from one sample in a study of T-cell reconstitution after alpha-beta-depleted transplantation in children. MiXCR was run by TCRdb on the PCR reads, yielding one entry per CDR3 protein. Of around 380,000 distinct CDR3 sequences listed, 11% are singletons. Sequencing used PBMCs from the stem cell graft donor, obtained from the stem cell graft. The receptors here all came from a human donor who donated a stem cell graft to a child with acute myeloid leukemia. The CDR3 runs from the conserved cysteine through the conserved F or W. The order of the fields is clone size, J gene, V gene, D gene, CDR3 DNA, CDR3 protein. D genes are given only for firm matches. Clone sizes are given selectively: once, few, many, or a class where the clone is expanded.

>.|TRBJ2-6|TRBV3-1|.
TGTGCCAGCAGCCAAGGGCCTTGGAGACTGGGGGCCAACGTCCTGACTTTC
CASSQGPWRLGANVLTF
>many|TRBJ2-4|TRBV6-1|.
TGTGCCAGCGTCCAGCTCGGGGGACCCATTCAGTACTTC
CASVQLGGPIQYF
>.|TRBJ2-3|TRBV4-1|TRBD1
TGCGCCAGCGCTCCGATCGGACAGGGGAGGGAGGTGAGGACAGATACGCAGTATTTT
CASAPIGQGREVRTDTQYF
>few|TRBJ2-5|TRBV3-1|.
TGTGCCAGCAGCTCCTCAGCTGGGGGGACCCAGTACTTC
CASSSSAGGTQYF
>.|TRBJ2-1|TRBV10-3|TRBD2
TGTGCCATCAGTGAGTCCTCCCTAGCGGGGGGAAACAATGAGCAGTTCTTC
CAISESSLAGGNNEQFF
>few|TRBJ1-2|TRBV6-2/TRBV6-3|.
TGTGCCAGCAGCTATCGAGAAATGAGGGACCACTATGGCTACACCTTC
CASSYREMRDHYGYTF
>few|TRBJ1-1|TRBV29-1|.
TGCAGCGTTCTGACGGGAAACACTGAAGCTTTCTTT
CSVLTGNTEAFF
>few|TRBJ1-2|TRBV6-1|.
TGTGCCAGCAGTGAACAGTCTACGAACTATGGCTACACCTTC
CASSEQSTNYGYTF
>.|TRBJ1-6|TRBV20-1|.
TGCAGTGCTAGAGATCCTAGGGAAGGATCACCCCTCCACTTT
CSARDPREGSPLHF
>few|TRBJ2-3|TRBV20-1|TRBD2
TGCAGTGCTCCGCGGCCTAGCGGGGGGGCTGATACGCAGTATTTT
CSAPRPSGGADTQYF
>many|TRBJ1-1|TRBV12-3/TRBV12-4|.
TGTGCCAGCAGTTTCTTGATGAACACTGAAGCTTTCTTT
CASSFLMNTEAFF
>few|TRBJ1-2|TRBV5-1|.
TGCGCCAGCAGCCCGCGGGGAGACTATGGCTACACCTTC
CASSPRGDYGYTF
>.|TRBJ2-3|TRBV29-1|.
TGCAGCGTATCTGGGCCCGACAGGAGCACAGATACGCAGTATTTT
CSVSGPDRSTDTQYF
>.|TRBJ1-2|TRBV7-8|TRBD1
TGTGCCAGCAGCTTATCCTCTTACCCGGGACAGAGTTATGGCTACACCTTC
CASSLSSYPGQSYGYTF
>few|TRBJ1-2|TRBV4-2|.
TGTGCCAGCAGCCAAGATCGACAACCATATGGCTACACCTTC
CASSQDRQPYGYTF
>many|TRBJ2-1|TRBV20-1|.
TGCAGTCCCCTCCCATGCTGTGCTTCGCGCGACAATGAGCAGTTCTTC
CSPLPCCASRDNEQFF
>many|TRBJ2-3|TRBV29-1|.
TGCAGCGTTGGGTCGGAGACTGGATCAGGGGATACGCAGTATTTT
CSVGSETGSGDTQYF
>.|TRBJ1-1|TRBV10-3|.
TGTGCCATCAGTTTGAGAGGTGGCCCAAACACTGAAGCTTTCTTT
CAISLRGGPNTEAFF
>.|TRBJ1-1|TRBV4-1|.
TGCGCCAGCAGCCAACACCAGAACACTGAAGCTTTCTTT
CASSQHQNTEAFF
>.|TRBJ2-1|TRBV20-1|.
TGCAGTGCTAGAGGCCAGGGAGGTGAGCAGTTCTTC
CSARGQGGEQFF
>many|TRBJ2-3|TRBV29-1|TRBD1
TGCAGCGCCAGACAGGGGGCGGCAGATACGCAGTATTTT
CSARQGAADTQYF
>few|TRBJ2-1|TRBV20-1|TRBD2
TGCAGTGTCGGAGAGCGGGGGGGCTGGATGGGCAATGAGCAGTTCTTC
CSVGERGGWMGNEQFF
>many|TRBJ1-5|TRBV15|TRBD1
TGTGCCACCAGCAGAATAACAGGGGGCAACAATCAGCCCCAGCATTTT
CATSRITGGNNQPQHF
>many|TRBJ1-1|TRBV29-1|.
TGCAGCGTTAAACCGGGACAGAACACTGAAGCTTTCTTT
CSVKPGQNTEAFF
>.|TRBJ1-4|TRBV19|.
TGTGCCAGTAGTATCGGGCGAGTGGAAAAACTGTTTTTT
CASSIGRVEKLFF
>.|TRBJ1-1|TRBV5-1|.
TGCGCCAGCAGCCTCACTTGGGTGAACACTGAAGCTTTCTTT
CASSLTWVNTEAFF
>many|TRBJ2-4|TRBV7-2|TRBD2
TGTGCCAGCAGCTTAGCAAGGGCTAGCGGGAGGGCCGTATTC
CASSLARASGRAVF
>few|TRBJ2-1|TRBV4-2|TRBD1
TGTGCCAGCAGCCAAGAGGCGACAGGGGAGCCCTACAATGAGCAGTTCTTC
CASSQEATGEPYNEQFF
>.|TRBJ2-7|TRBV29-1|.
TGCAGCGTCACGGACATCACGATGGGGGAGCAGTACTTC
CSVTDITMGEQYF
>few|TRBJ1-1|TRBV30|.
TGTGCCTGGAAGTTCCGGGGGCTCATGAACACTGAAGCTTTCTTT
CAWKFRGLMNTEAFF
>.|TRBJ1-2|TRBV10-3|.
TGTGCCATCAGTGAGTCGAGGGCGAACTATGGCTACACCTTC
CAISESRANYGYTF
>.|TRBJ2-7|TRBV25-1|.
TGTGCCAGCAGTGAATTTTTCGGGACGAGCTCCTACGAGCAGTACTTC
CASSEFFGTSSYEQYF